This is a list of T cell receptor beta chains from one sample in a study of low-dose radiotherapy and immunotherapy resistance in tumors. TCRdb reanalysed the reads using MiXCR and keeps one entry per CDR3 protein. The repertoire consists of 40,000 to 65,000 distinct CDR3 sequences, with 33% occurring once and the leading ten covering roughly 8%. This sample comprised PBMCs, obtained after low-dose radiotherapy plus immunotherapy. These receptor sequences come from a male donor with rectosigmoid adenocarcinoma. Each CDR3 is given with its conserved first and last residue. A D gene is named only where the DNA matches it firmly. Only some rows state a clone size, as once, few, many or a class for expanded clones.

d_call	clone_size	v_call	j_call	cdr3_nt	cdr3_aa
-	-	TRBV19	TRBJ1-6	TGTGCCAGTAGTATACGCCGGGGGGGGGTTTCACCCCTCCACTTT	CASSIRRGGVSPLHF
TRBD2	many	TRBV9	TRBJ2-1	TGTGCCAGCAGCGTAGGGGTACTAGCGGGAGCCGTTGATGAGCAGTTCTTC	CASSVGVLAGAVDEQFF
-	many	TRBV19	TRBJ2-3	TGTGCCAGTAGTATAGTGGCGGGGGCCGGAGATACGCAGTATTTT	CASSIVAGAGDTQYF
-	many	TRBV4-2	TRBJ1-6	TGTGCCAGCAGCCAAGAGACCGGGCCTACTAAGGTTTCACCCCTCCACTTT	CASSQETGPTKVSPLHF
TRBD1	many	TRBV25-1	TRBJ2-7	TGTGCCAGCAGTGGTACTAGGGACAGCTCCTACGAGCAGTACTTC	CASSGTRDSSYEQYF
-	many	TRBV28	TRBJ1-5	TGTGCCAGCAGTTTAAAGGGACTAAATCAGCCCCAGCATTTT	CASSLKGLNQPQHF
-	medium-sized	TRBV28	TRBJ1-1	TGTGCCAGCAGTCCCCGGGGGGGAAACACTGAAGCTTTCTTT	CASSPRGGNTEAFF
-	many	TRBV6-2/TRBV6-3	TRBJ1-1	TGTGCCAGCAGCCCCCGGGTGGGGGGCGCAGACCTTACTGAAGCTTTCTTT	CASSPRVGGADLTEAFF
-	-	TRBV4-1	TRBJ1-5	TGCGCCAGCAGCCAATGGGGCTCTGGAAGCAATCAGCCCCAGCATTTT	CASSQWGSGSNQPQHF
-	-	TRBV6-1	TRBJ2-5	TGTGCCAGCAGTCGGGACCTCCGGGAGACCCAGTACTTC	CASSRDLRETQYF
-	-	TRBV25-1	TRBJ1-1	TGTGCCAGCAAACGGGGGGGGACCACTGAAGCTTTCTTT	CASKRGGTTEAFF